This is a list of T cell receptor beta chains from one sample in a study of control samples from healthy donors and cancer patients. TCRdb's table, derived via immunoSEQ multiplex PCR, lists solely in-frame clones and lacks some. The sample holds approximately 100,000 clones, around 80% seen once. Sequencing input: blood. Every receptor here comes from a man in his fifties or sixties in good health. CDR3s include the opening cysteine and the closing phenylalanine or tryptophan. The D gene is left open where the match is weak. Clone size is not always given. Where it is, it says once, few, many or a class for expanded clones.

d_call: -
j_call: TRBJ1-5
clone_size: -
v_call: TRBV6-6
cdr3_length: 14
cdr3_nt: TGTGCCAGCAGTAGCTGGGGGCCCAATCAGCCCCAGCATTTT
cdr3_aa: CASSSWGPNQPQHF

d_call: TRBD2
j_call: TRBJ2-3
clone_size: once
v_call: TRBV18
cdr3_length: 16
cdr3_nt: TGTGCCAGCTCACCTTTACTAGCGGGCTCCACAGATACGCAGTATTTT
cdr3_aa: CASSPLLAGSTDTQYF

d_call: -
j_call: TRBJ1-1
clone_size: -
v_call: TRBV14
cdr3_length: 16
cdr3_nt: TGTGCCAGCAGCCAAGATCGCGGCAGGGGTAGCACTGAAGCTTTCTTT
cdr3_aa: CASSQDRGRGSTEAFF

d_call: TRBD1
j_call: TRBJ1-6
clone_size: -
v_call: TRBV9
cdr3_length: 14
cdr3_nt: TGTGCCAGCAGCGTAAGGGGGCTGAATTCACCCCTCCACTTT
cdr3_aa: CASSVRGLNSPLHF

d_call: TRBD1
j_call: TRBJ2-1
clone_size: -
v_call: TRBV6-1
cdr3_length: 15
cdr3_nt: TGTGCCAGCAGTGAAAGGGGACAGGGGTACAATGAGCAGTTCTTC
cdr3_aa: CASSERGQGYNEQFF

d_call: TRBD1
j_call: TRBJ1-4
clone_size: -
v_call: TRBV9
cdr3_length: 16
cdr3_nt: TGTGCCAGTGGGACAGGGCTTTCGGTTTCTAATGAAAAACTGTTTTTT
cdr3_aa: CASGTGLSVSNEKLFF

d_call: -
j_call: TRBJ2-7
clone_size: -
v_call: TRBV19
cdr3_length: 12
cdr3_nt: TGTGCCAGTAGTTTGGACGGATACGAGCAGTACTTC
cdr3_aa: CASSLDGYEQYF

d_call: TRBD2
j_call: TRBJ2-7
clone_size: -
v_call: TRBV10-3
cdr3_length: 13
cdr3_nt: TGTGCCATCAGTGAGACTAGCGGGTACGAGCAGTACTTC
cdr3_aa: CAISETSGYEQYF

d_call: TRBD1
j_call: TRBJ1-6
clone_size: -
v_call: TRBV6-5
cdr3_length: 15
cdr3_nt: TGTGCCAGCAGCCCCGTAGGGACAGCAAATTCACCCCTCCACTTT
cdr3_aa: CASSPVGTANSPLHF

d_call: -
j_call: TRBJ1-2
clone_size: -
v_call: TRBV2
cdr3_length: 13
cdr3_nt: TGTGCCAGCAGTATCCAGGGGAACTATGGCTACACCTTC
cdr3_aa: CASSIQGNYGYTF

d_call: TRBD2
j_call: TRBJ2-1
clone_size: -
v_call: TRBV28
cdr3_length: 15
cdr3_nt: TGTGCCAGCATTACTAGCGGGGCCTCCTACAATGAGCAGTTCTTC
cdr3_aa: CASITSGASYNEQFF

d_call: -
j_call: TRBJ1-6
clone_size: -
v_call: TRBV20-1
cdr3_length: 14
cdr3_nt: TGCAGTGCTAGTCCTGGATGGGGGGATTCACCCCTCCACTTT
cdr3_aa: CSASPGWGDSPLHF

d_call: -
j_call: TRBJ2-7
clone_size: few
v_call: TRBV7-8
cdr3_length: 14
cdr3_nt: TGTGCCTGCACCCTGGGGGCGGGTTTCTACGAGCAGTACTTC
cdr3_aa: CACTLGAGFYEQYF

d_call: -
j_call: TRBJ2-1
clone_size: few
v_call: TRBV10-2
cdr3_length: 14
cdr3_nt: TGCGCCAGCAGTGTTTATTGGGGGTACAATGAGCAGTTCTTC
cdr3_aa: CASSVYWGYNEQFF

d_call: -
j_call: TRBJ2-2
clone_size: -
v_call: TRBV4-1
cdr3_length: 15
cdr3_nt: TGCGCCAGCAGCCCGGGGGTTAGTCGCACCGGGGAGCTGTTTTTT
cdr3_aa: CASSPGVSRTGELFF

d_call: TRBD2
j_call: TRBJ2-7
clone_size: -
v_call: TRBV3-1/TRBV3-2
cdr3_length: 15
cdr3_nt: TGTGCCAGCAGCCCGCCTGCAGCGGGGGTCTCCGAGCAGTACTTC
cdr3_aa: CASSPPAAGVSEQYF

d_call: -
j_call: TRBJ1-1
clone_size: -
v_call: TRBV7-8
cdr3_length: 15
cdr3_nt: TGTGCCAGCAGCTTTAACAGGGCGGAGAACACTGAAGCTTTCTTT
cdr3_aa: CASSFNRAENTEAFF

d_call: -
j_call: TRBJ1-1
clone_size: -
v_call: TRBV19
cdr3_length: 14
cdr3_nt: TGTGCCAGTAGTATCCTCAGCTACGGCACTGAAGCTTTCTTT
cdr3_aa: CASSILSYGTEAFF

d_call: -
j_call: TRBJ2-3
clone_size: few
v_call: TRBV11-3
cdr3_length: 14
cdr3_nt: TGTGCCAGCAGCTTTGCGGCAGACACGAATACGCAGTATTTT
cdr3_aa: CASSFAADTNTQYF

d_call: -
j_call: TRBJ2-3
clone_size: -
v_call: TRBV6-6
cdr3_length: 16
cdr3_nt: TGTGCCAGCAGTGCGGCAGTACGAATTGGGACAGATACGCAGTATTTT
cdr3_aa: CASSAAVRIGTDTQYF

d_call: TRBD2
j_call: TRBJ2-1
clone_size: few
v_call: TRBV19
cdr3_length: 12
cdr3_nt: TGTGCCAGTAGGGAAGCCACGGGACTACAGTTCTTC
cdr3_aa: CASREATGLQFF

d_call: -
j_call: TRBJ2-7
clone_size: -
v_call: TRBV30
cdr3_length: 13
cdr3_nt: TGTGCCTGGAGAGAAGGGGGTGCGGGCTCGGGTCTCTTC
cdr3_aa: CAWREGGAGSGLF

d_call: TRBD1
j_call: TRBJ2-5
clone_size: -
v_call: TRBV7-9
cdr3_length: 16
cdr3_nt: TGTGCCAGCAGCACGCGTAGGGACAGGCCGCAAGAGACCCAGTACTTC
cdr3_aa: CASSTRRDRPQETQYF

d_call: -
j_call: TRBJ2-5
clone_size: -
v_call: TRBV11-2
cdr3_length: 16
cdr3_nt: TGTGCCAGCAGCTCGAGGCAGAGGGGTTGGCAAGAGACCCAGTACTTC
cdr3_aa: CASSSRQRGWQETQYF

d_call: -
j_call: TRBJ2-4
clone_size: -
v_call: TRBV28
cdr3_length: 16
cdr3_nt: TGTGCCAGCAGTTTATTCCGGGTAACTGGTGGGGACATTCAGTACTTC
cdr3_aa: CASSLFRVTGGDIQYF

d_call: -
j_call: TRBJ1-5
clone_size: -
v_call: TRBV30
cdr3_length: 16
cdr3_nt: TGTGCCTGGAGTGACCGATGGGGTATGGGCAATCAGCCCCAGCATTTT
cdr3_aa: CAWSDRWGMGNQPQHF

d_call: TRBD1
j_call: TRBJ1-3
clone_size: once
v_call: TRBV19
cdr3_length: 17
cdr3_nt: TGTGCCAGTAGTGCCCCGACAGGGGGCGACTCTGGAAACACCATATATTTT
cdr3_aa: CASSAPTGGDSGNTIYF

d_call: -
j_call: TRBJ1-1
clone_size: -
v_call: TRBV21-1
cdr3_length: 15
cdr3_nt: TGTGCCAGCAGCTGGCCCGGGACGGAAAACACTGAAGCTTTCTTT
cdr3_aa: CASSWPGTENTEAFF

d_call: TRBD2
j_call: TRBJ2-2
clone_size: -
v_call: TRBV12-5
cdr3_length: 16
cdr3_nt: TGTGCTAGTGGCCCTGATGCGGGGGTGAACACCGGGGAGCTGTTTTTT
cdr3_aa: CASGPDAGVNTGELFF

d_call: -
j_call: TRBJ2-3
clone_size: -
v_call: TRBV27
cdr3_length: 14
cdr3_nt: TGTGCCAGCCAGGGGCTAGACTACACAGATACGCAGTATTTT
cdr3_aa: CASQGLDYTDTQYF

d_call: -
j_call: TRBJ2-7
clone_size: -
v_call: TRBV20-1
cdr3_length: 15
cdr3_nt: TGCAGTGCTAGTCTAATGGTGGGAATAACCTACGAGCAGTACTTC
cdr3_aa: CSASLMVGITYEQYF

d_call: TRBD1
j_call: TRBJ1-2
clone_size: -
v_call: TRBV6-5
cdr3_length: 14
cdr3_nt: TGTGCCAGCAGACAACCGGGACAGAAGAGTGGCTACACCTTC
cdr3_aa: CASRQPGQKSGYTF

d_call: TRBD2
j_call: TRBJ2-7
clone_size: -
v_call: TRBV5-8
cdr3_length: 15
cdr3_nt: TGTGCCAGCAGCTTGGACCTAGCGGACTCCTACGAGCAGTACTTC
cdr3_aa: CASSLDLADSYEQYF

d_call: -
j_call: TRBJ1-3
clone_size: -
v_call: TRBV6-1
cdr3_length: 15
cdr3_nt: TGTGCCAGCAGTGAAGAAGGGGGTGGGCGAAACACCATATATTTT
cdr3_aa: CASSEEGGGRNTIYF

d_call: -
j_call: TRBJ1-2
clone_size: -
v_call: TRBV6-5
cdr3_length: 13
cdr3_nt: TGTGCCAGCAGTTACGCGTCAGGGAATGGCTACACCTTC
cdr3_aa: CASSYASGNGYTF

d_call: -
j_call: TRBJ2-1
clone_size: -
v_call: TRBV3-1/TRBV3-2
cdr3_length: 14
cdr3_nt: TGTGCCAGCAGCCAGCGCGGGAACTACAATGAGCAGTTCTTC
cdr3_aa: CASSQRGNYNEQFF

d_call: -
j_call: TRBJ2-7
clone_size: -
v_call: TRBV29-1
cdr3_length: 14
cdr3_nt: TGCAGCGTTGAAGACGCCCTTGAGGGGACAGAGCAGTACTTC
cdr3_aa: CSVEDALEGTEQYF

d_call: -
j_call: TRBJ1-2
clone_size: -
v_call: TRBV6-5
cdr3_length: 14
cdr3_nt: TGTGCCAGCATCGGGGTCGGGGTCGGGGATGGCTACACCTTC
cdr3_aa: CASIGVGVGDGYTF

d_call: TRBD1
j_call: TRBJ1-2
clone_size: -
v_call: TRBV6-5
cdr3_length: 13
cdr3_nt: TGTGCCAGCAGTACAGGGGCGGGGTATGGCTACACCTTC
cdr3_aa: CASSTGAGYGYTF

d_call: -
j_call: TRBJ1-5
clone_size: -
v_call: TRBV13
cdr3_length: 14
cdr3_nt: TGTGCCAGCAGCTTAGGAGGTAGCAATCAGCCCCAGCATTTT
cdr3_aa: CASSLGGSNQPQHF

d_call: -
j_call: TRBJ2-2
clone_size: -
v_call: TRBV4-1
cdr3_length: 15
cdr3_nt: TGCGCCAGCAGCGATCATACTAGTTACACCGGGGAGCTGTTTTTT
cdr3_aa: CASSDHTSYTGELFF